The TCR beta chain described here comes from a study of blood T cell repertoires in COVID-19. Study-wide context: Both acute and convalescent COVID-19 samples were obtained from the United States, Italy and Spain. Sources were T cells, B-cell-depleted T cells, or PBMCs; the material itself was cDNA or gDNA.

This CDR3 region has 13 residues. In germline, CDR1 is SGHRS, CDR2 YFSETQ. V was pared by 1 base and J by 5 bases, with 9 bases between. Per the study methods: Amplification of reference gene primers provided the estimated nucleated cell counts. Here immunoSEQ multiplex PCR was the method, and the copy in TCRdb shows in-frame clones only, minus some. That table gives V, J and clone size, and the DNA gave D and trimming. The sample includes roughly 83,000 clones, more than 75% of them seen just once. This receptor was identified in a man over 45 with active COVID-19. The specimen was peripheral blood. The gene calls are TRBV5-1 and TRBJ1-2; D unresolved. CDR3 nucleotide sequence: TGCGCCAGCAGCTTGTTGGCAGATTATGGCTACACCTTC. Translating it yields CASSLLADYGYTF.